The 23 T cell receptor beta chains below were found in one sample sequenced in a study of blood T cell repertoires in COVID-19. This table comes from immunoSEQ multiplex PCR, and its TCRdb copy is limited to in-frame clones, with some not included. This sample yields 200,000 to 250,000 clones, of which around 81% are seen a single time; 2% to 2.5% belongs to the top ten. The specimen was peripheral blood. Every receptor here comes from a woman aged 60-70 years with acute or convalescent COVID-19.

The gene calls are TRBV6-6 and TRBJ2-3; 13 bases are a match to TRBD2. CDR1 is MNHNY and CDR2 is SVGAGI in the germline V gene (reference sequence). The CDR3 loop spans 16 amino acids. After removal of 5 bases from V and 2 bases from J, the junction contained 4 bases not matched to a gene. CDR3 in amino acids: CASSQGLAGATDTQYF. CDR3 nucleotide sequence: TGTGCCAGCAGTCAAGGACTAGCGGGGGCCACAGATACGCAGTATTTT.

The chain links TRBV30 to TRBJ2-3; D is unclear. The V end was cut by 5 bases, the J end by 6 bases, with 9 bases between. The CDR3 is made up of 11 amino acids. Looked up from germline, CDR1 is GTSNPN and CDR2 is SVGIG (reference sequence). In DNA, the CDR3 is TGTGCCTGGGGATCGAGGGATACGCAGTATTTT. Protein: CAWGSRDTQYF.

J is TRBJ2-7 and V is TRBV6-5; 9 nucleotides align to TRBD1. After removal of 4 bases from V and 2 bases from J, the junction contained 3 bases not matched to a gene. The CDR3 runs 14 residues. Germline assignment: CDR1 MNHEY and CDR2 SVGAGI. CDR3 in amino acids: CASSSTGGTYEQYF. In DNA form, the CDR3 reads TGTGCCAGCAGTTCGACAGGGGGTACCTACGAGCAGTACTTC.

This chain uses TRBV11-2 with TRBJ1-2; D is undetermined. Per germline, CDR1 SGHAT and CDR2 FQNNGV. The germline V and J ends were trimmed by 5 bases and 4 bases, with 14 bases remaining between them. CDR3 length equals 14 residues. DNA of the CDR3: TGTGCCAGCAGCCCCGGGGAAGGGCTCTATGGCTACACCTTC. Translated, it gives CASSPGEGLYGYTF.

CDR3 residues: CATSEQGQENTGELFF. The CDR3 nucleotides are TGTGCCACCAGTGAACAAGGACAGGAGAACACCGGGGAGCTGTTTTTT. V gene TRBV24-1 combines with J gene TRBJ2-2; 7 nucleotides align to TRBD1. CDR3 size: 16 residues. Losses at the gene ends were 4 bases for V and 1 base for J; bases not matched to a gene: 5. Germline CDR1 is KGHDR and CDR2 is SFDVKD.

CDR3: CASSLELAGGHSYNEQFF. The DNA for the CDR3 is TGTGCCAGCAGCTTAGAACTAGCGGGGGGCCACTCCTACAATGAGCAGTTCTTC. The chain links TRBV7-2 to TRBJ2-1, with TRBD2 identical over 12 bases. The CDR3 runs to 18 residues. Trimming took 1 base from V and 0 from J; bases not matched to a gene: 4. Germline-derived CDR1 and CDR2 are SGHTA and FQGNSA.

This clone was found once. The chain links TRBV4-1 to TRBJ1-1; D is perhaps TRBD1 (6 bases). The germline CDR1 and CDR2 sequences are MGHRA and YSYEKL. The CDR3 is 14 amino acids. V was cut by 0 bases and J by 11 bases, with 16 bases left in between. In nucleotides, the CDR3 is TGCGCCAGCAGCCAAGATGAGCAGGGGCGGGCCGCTTTCTTT. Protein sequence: CASSQDEQGRAAFF.

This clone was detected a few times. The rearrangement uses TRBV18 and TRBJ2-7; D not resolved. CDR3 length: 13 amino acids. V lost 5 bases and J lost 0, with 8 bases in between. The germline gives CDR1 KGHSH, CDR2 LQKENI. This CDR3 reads CASSSGSSYEQYF. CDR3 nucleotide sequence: TGTGCCAGCTCATCGGGTTCCTCCTACGAGCAGTACTTC.

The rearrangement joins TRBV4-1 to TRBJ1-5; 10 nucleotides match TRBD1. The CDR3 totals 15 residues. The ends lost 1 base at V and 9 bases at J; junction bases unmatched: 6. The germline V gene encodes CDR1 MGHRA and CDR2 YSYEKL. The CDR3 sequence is CASSQGDRGDRPQHF. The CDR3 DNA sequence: TGCGCCAGCAGCCAAGGGGACAGGGGAGATCGGCCCCAGCATTTT.

In DNA form, the CDR3 reads TGCAGCGTTGAAAGTTTTGAGACAGGGCGAGAGACCCAGTACTTC. Its translation: CSVESFETGRETQYF. The chain joins TRBV29-1 to TRBJ2-5; 7 nucleotides line up with TRBD1. This CDR3 region has 15 residues. In germline, CDR1 is SQVTM, CDR2 ANQGSEA. V trimming: 2 bases; J trimming: 4 bases; junction bases outside the gene matches: 10.

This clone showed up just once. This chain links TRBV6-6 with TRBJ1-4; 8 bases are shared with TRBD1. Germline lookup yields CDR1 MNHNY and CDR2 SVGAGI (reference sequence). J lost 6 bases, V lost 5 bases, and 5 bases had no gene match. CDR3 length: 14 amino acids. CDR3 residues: CASSMDRVDEKLFF. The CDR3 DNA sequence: TGTGCCAGCAGTATGGACAGGGTGGATGAAAAACTGTTTTTT.

CDR3 residues: CASSSGTSGGNEQFF. Written as DNA, the CDR3 is TGTGCCAGCAGCTCCGGGACTAGCGGGGGCAATGAGCAGTTCTTC. The gene calls are TRBV7-9 and TRBJ2-1; 14 nucleotides match TRBD2. This CDR3 is built from 15 residues. J gave up 6 bases and V 4 bases, and 2 bases lay outside the gene matches. The V gene's germline CDR1 is SEHNR and CDR2 FQNEAQ (reference sequence).

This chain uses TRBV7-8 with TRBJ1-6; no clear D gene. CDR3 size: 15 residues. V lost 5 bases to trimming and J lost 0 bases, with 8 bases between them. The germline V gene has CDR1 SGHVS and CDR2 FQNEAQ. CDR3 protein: CASSAESSYNSPLHF. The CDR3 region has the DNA TGTGCCAGCAGCGCTGAGAGCTCCTATAATTCACCCCTCCACTTT.

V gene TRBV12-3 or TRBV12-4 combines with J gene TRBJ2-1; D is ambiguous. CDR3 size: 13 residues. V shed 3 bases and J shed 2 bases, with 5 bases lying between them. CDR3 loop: CASSFLAYNEQFF. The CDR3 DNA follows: TGTGCCAGCAGTTTCCTAGCCTACAATGAGCAGTTCTTC.

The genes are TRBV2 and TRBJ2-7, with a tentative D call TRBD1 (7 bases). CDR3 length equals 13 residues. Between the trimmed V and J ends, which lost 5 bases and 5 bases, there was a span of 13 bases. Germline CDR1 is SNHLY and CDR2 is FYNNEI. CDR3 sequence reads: CASSLRGADEQYF. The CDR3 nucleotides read TGTGCCAGCAGTCTCAGGGGGGCTGACGAGCAGTACTTC.

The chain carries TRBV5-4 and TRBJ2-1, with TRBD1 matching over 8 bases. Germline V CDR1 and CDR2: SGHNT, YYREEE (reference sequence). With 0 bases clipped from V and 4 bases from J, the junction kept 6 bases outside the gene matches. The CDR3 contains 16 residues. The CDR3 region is CASSLGDRTMYNEQFF. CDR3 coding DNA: TGTGCCAGCAGCTTGGGGGACAGGACGATGTACAATGAGCAGTTCTTC.

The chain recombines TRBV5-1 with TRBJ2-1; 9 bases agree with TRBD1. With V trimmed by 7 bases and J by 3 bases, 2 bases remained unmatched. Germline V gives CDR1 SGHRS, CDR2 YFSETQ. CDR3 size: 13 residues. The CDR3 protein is CASLGQGYNEQFF. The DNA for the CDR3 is TGCGCCAGCTTGGGACAGGGCTACAATGAGCAGTTCTTC.

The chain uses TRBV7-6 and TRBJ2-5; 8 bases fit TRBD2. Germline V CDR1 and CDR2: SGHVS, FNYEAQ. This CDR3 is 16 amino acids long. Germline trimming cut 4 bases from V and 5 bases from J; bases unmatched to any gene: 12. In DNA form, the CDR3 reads TGTGCCAGCAGCTGGGCTCGGGGGGGGCGCGATGAGACCCAGTACTTC. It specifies CASSWARGGRDETQYF.

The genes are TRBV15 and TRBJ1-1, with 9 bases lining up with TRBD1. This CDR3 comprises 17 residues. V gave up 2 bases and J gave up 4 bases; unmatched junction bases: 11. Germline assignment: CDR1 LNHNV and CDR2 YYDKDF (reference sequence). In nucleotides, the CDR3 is TGTGCCACCAGCAGACGTTATTCCCGGGACAGGGTCACTGAAGCTTTCTTT. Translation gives CATSRRYSRDRVTEAFF.

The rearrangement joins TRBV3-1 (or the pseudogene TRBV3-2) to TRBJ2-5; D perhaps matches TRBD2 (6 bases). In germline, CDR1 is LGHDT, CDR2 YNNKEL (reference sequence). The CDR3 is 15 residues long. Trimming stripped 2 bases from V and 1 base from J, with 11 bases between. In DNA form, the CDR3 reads TGTGCCAGCAGCCAATTCGGGGGTCCCCAAGAGACCCAGTACTTC. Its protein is CASSQFGGPQETQYF.

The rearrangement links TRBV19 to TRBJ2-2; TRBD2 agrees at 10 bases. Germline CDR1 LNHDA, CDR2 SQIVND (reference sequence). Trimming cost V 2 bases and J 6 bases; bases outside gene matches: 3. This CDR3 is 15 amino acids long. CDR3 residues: CASSISSGGAGELFF. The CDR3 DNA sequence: TGTGCCAGTAGTATATCTAGCGGGGGAGCCGGGGAGCTGTTTTTT.

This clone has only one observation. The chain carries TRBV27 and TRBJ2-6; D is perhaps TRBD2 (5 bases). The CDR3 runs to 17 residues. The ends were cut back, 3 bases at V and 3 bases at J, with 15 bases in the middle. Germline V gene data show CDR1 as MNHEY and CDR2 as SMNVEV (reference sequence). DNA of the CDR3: TGTGCCAGCAGTTTCGACGTTCGGGGTCTTGGGGCCAACGTCCTGACTTTC. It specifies CASSFDVRGLGANVLTF.

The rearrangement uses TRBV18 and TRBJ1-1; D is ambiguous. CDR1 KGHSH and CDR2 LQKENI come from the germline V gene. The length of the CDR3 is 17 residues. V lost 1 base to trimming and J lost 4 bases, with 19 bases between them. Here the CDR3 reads CASSPRHFGQVGTEAFF. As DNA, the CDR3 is TGTGCCAGCTCACCACGACACTTTGGCCAGGTGGGCACTGAAGCTTTCTTT.